Shown below are 5 T cell receptor beta chains from a single sample sequenced in a study of blood T cell repertoires in COVID-19. The protocol was immunoSEQ multiplex PCR, while the TCRdb copy is restricted to in-frame clones and leaves out a portion. The sample shows approximately 90,000 clones, around nine tenths of them seen only once. Sequencing was done on a sample of peripheral blood. Every receptor here comes from an elderly woman with acute or convalescent COVID-19.

This sequence joins TRBV5-1 and TRBJ1-4, with a tentative D call TRBD1 (6 bases). The length of the CDR3 is 14 residues. Trimming took 4 bases from V and 7 from J, leaving 14 bases between them. Germline CDR1 and CDR2: SGHRS and YFSETQ. This chain's CDR3 is CASSVTGFGEKLFF. The CDR3 coding sequence is TGCGCCAGCAGCGTGACAGGATTTGGTGAAAAACTGTTTTTT.

The chain links TRBV3-1 (or the pseudogene TRBV3-2) to TRBJ1-4, with 9 bases matching TRBD1. CDR3 length: 12 residues. The germline CDR1 and CDR2 sequences are LGHDT and YNNKEL (reference sequence). V gave up 4 bases and J gave up 13 bases; unmatched junction bases: 4. The CDR3 sequence: CASSPRTGALFF. The CDR3 bases are TGTGCCAGCAGCCCGCGGACAGGGGCACTGTTTTTT.

V gene TRBV6-2 or TRBV6-3 combines with J gene TRBJ2-5; 12 positions match TRBD2. In germline, CDR1 is MNHEY, CDR2 SVGEGT. The CDR3 extends over 17 amino acids. Unmatched junction bases numbered 6, after V lost 2 bases and J lost 2 bases. The CDR3 is CASSYRRTSGKQETQYF. The CDR3 DNA follows: TGTGCCAGCAGTTACCGAAGGACTAGCGGGAAGCAAGAGACCCAGTACTTC.

The chain is built from TRBV3-1 (or the pseudogene TRBV3-2) and TRBJ1-1, with D possibly being TRBD1 (5 bases). CDR3 length: 11 residues. V was trimmed by 4 bases and J by 8 bases, leaving 8 bases between them. Germline CDR1 and CDR2: LGHDT and YNNKEL (reference sequence). The CDR3 reads CASSRGIEAFF. CDR3 sequence (DNA): TGTGCCAGCAGCCGGGGCATCGAAGCTTTCTTT.

The genes are TRBV7-9 and TRBJ1-3, with D possibly TRBD1 on 5 matching bases. CDR3 length equals 14 residues. With 5 bases removed from V and 1 base from J, the gap between germline ends came to 9 bases. Germline V lookup: CDR1 SEHNR, CDR2 FQNEAQ (reference sequence). Here the CDR3 reads CASSQQGSGNTIYF. The CDR3 region has the DNA TGTGCCAGCAGCCAGCAGGGTTCTGGAAACACCATATATTTT.